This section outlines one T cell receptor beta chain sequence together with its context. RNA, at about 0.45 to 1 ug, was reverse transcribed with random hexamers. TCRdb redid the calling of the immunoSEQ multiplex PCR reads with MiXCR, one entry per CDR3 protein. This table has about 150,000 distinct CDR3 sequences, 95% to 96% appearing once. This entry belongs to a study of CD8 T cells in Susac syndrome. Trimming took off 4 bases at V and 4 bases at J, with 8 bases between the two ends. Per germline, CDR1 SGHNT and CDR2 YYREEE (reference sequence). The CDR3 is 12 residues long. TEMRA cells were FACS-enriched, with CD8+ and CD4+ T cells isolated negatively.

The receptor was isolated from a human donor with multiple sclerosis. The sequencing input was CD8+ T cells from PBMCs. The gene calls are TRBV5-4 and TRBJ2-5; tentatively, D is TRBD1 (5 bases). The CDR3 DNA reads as TGTGCCAGCAGCGCCGACAGAGAGACCCAGTACTTC. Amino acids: CASSADRETQYF. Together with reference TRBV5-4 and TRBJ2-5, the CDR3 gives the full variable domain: ETGVTQSPTHLIKTRGQQVTLRCSSQSGHNTVSWYQQALGQGPQFIFQYYREEENGRGNFPPRFSGLQFPNYSSELNVNALELDDSALYLCASSADRETQYFGPGTRLLVL.